A single sample is the source of the 27 T cell receptor beta chains below, sequenced in a study of T cells in Graves' hyperthyroidism and ophthalmopathy. From RNA transcripts, TCR beta CDR3 regions were amplified. HTBI primers were the set used in a first-round RT-PCR of the TCR CDR3. TCRdb itself ran the multiplex PCR reads through MiXCR, one entry per CDR3 protein. The data contain around 370,000 distinct CDR3 sequences, roughly 18% of them singletons. Sequencing was done on a sample of blood. The receptors stem from a man younger than 35 with Graves' ophthalmopathy.

In its sample, this clonotype was seen once. The junction shows a germline mismatch at one end, possibly a read error. The chain couples TRBV20-1 to TRBJ2-7; TRBD1 agrees at 9 bases. The CDR3 totals 16 residues. Germline values: CDR1 DFQATT, CDR2 SNEGSKA (reference sequence). CDR3 residues: CSAGDDRGWSGYEQYF. The DNA of the CDR3 is TGCAGTGCTGGAGATGACAGGGGGTGGTCGGGCTACGAGCAGTACTTC.

In its sample, this clonotype was seen many times. The V call is TRBV12-3 or TRBV12-4, the J call TRBJ1-5, with D hard to call. V lost 1 base and J lost 9, with 7 bases in between. The CDR3 is 12 residues long. This CDR3 reads CASSLEVGPQHF. The CDR3 DNA is TGTGCCAGCAGTTTAGAAGTGGGGCCCCAGCATTTT.

This clonotype showed up just a few times. The chain uses TRBV28 and TRBJ1-3; no clear D gene. Trimming left V 2 bases short and J 0 bases short, with 17 bases between. Germline CDR1 MDHEN, CDR2 SYDVKM. The CDR3 sequence is 18 residues long. The CDR3: CASSLELGQAISGNTIYF. The CDR3 region has the DNA TGTGCCAGCAGTTTAGAATTGGGTCAGGCCATCTCTGGAAACACCATATATTTT. The complete variable domain, with remaining parts taken from reference TRBV28 and TRBJ1-3, reads DVKVTQSSRYLVKRTGEKVFLECVQDMDHENMFWYRQDPGLGLRLIYFSYDVKMKEKGDIPEGYSVSREKKERFSLILESASTNQTSMYLCASSLELGQAISGNTIYFGEGSWLTVV.

This clonotype was counted at least ten times. V and J are TRBV12-3 or TRBV12-4 and TRBJ1-1, with 8 bases lining up with TRBD1. This CDR3 is 16 amino acids long. V lost 5 bases, J lost 1 base, and 9 bases stayed unmatched. The CDR3 sequence: CASSRPRQGPNTEAFF. The CDR3 DNA follows: TGTGCCAGCAGTCGCCCTAGACAGGGGCCGAACACTGAAGCTTTCTTT.

This chain uses TRBV4-1 with TRBJ2-3; D is perhaps TRBD1 (6 bases). Germline V gives CDR1 MGHRA, CDR2 YSYEKL. The CDR3 has 18 residues. The V gene lost 0 bases and the J gene lost 2 bases, with 18 bases spanning the gap. CDR3 residues: CASSQDIARTANTDTQYF. DNA of the CDR3: TGCGCCAGCAGCCAAGATATAGCTCGGACAGCGAACACAGATACGCAGTATTTT.

The CDR3 DNA reads as TGTGCCAGCAGAAGACCCCGAGGGGCGATCCTTGAAGCTTTCTTT. This sequence encodes CASRRPRGAILEAFF. The rearrangement joins TRBV6-1 to TRBJ1-1; TRBD1 might be the D (5 bases). Trimming cost V 6 bases and J 7 bases, with 21 bases left between them. The CDR3 runs 15 residues. From germline, CDR1 is MNHNS and CDR2 SASEGT.

This clonotype was picked up many times. The rearrangement uses TRBV7-3 and TRBJ2-1; D may be TRBD2 (6 bases). The germline V gene has CDR1 SGHTA and CDR2 FQGTGA. V dropped 3 bases and J dropped 7 bases, with 10 bases sitting between them. The CDR3 spans 13 residues. The CDR3 is CASSFTTRNEQFF. CDR3 DNA sequence: TGTGCCAGCAGCTTTACGACTAGAAATGAGCAGTTCTTC.

This clonotype was observed many times. This rearrangement joins TRBV5-6 to TRBJ1-2; D possibly corresponds to TRBD1 (6 bases). V was pared by 4 bases and J by 4 bases, with 17 bases between. This CDR3 comprises 15 residues. Looked up from germline, CDR1 is SGHDT and CDR2 is YYEEEE. The CDR3: CASSGIGGRAYGYTF. The DNA of the CDR3 is TGTGCCAGCAGCGGCATCGGGGGCAGGGCCTATGGCTACACCTTC.

This clonotype has at least ten counts. V and J are TRBV15 and TRBJ2-3; TRBD2 is a possible D gene (7 bases). This CDR3 region has 15 residues. Germline V gene lookup returns CDR1 LNHNV and CDR2 YYDKDF (reference sequence). V gave up 3 bases and J gave up 6 bases, with 16 bases separating them. CDR3 residues: CATSSYSGGVDTQYF. For the CDR3, the DNA is TGTGCCACCAGCAGTTACTCGGGGGGCGTGGATACGCAGTATTTT.

The chain couples TRBV6-1 to TRBJ2-5; D possibly uses TRBD1 or TRBD2 (5 bases each). This CDR3 comprises 13 residues. V was trimmed by 6 bases and J by 4 bases, leaving 12 bases between them. Per the germline V gene, CDR1 is MNHNS and CDR2 is SASEGT. The CDR3 region is CASREGLIETQYF. The CDR3 DNA sequence: TGTGCCAGCAGAGAGGGGCTTATAGAGACCCAGTACTTC.

The chain couples TRBV6-4 to TRBJ2-3; D may match TRBD1 or TRBD2 (5 bases each). Germline CDR1 reads MRHNA; CDR2 reads SNTAGT. The CDR3 contains 15 residues. Trimming took off 3 bases at V and 0 bases at J, with 10 bases between the two ends. CDR3 residues: CASSEGVTSTDTQYF. In DNA form, the CDR3 reads TGTGCCAGCAGTGAGGGGGTGACTAGCACAGATACGCAGTATTTT.

This rearrangement joins TRBV2 to TRBJ1-1; 9 positions match TRBD1. CDR3 length: 14 amino acids. CDR1 is SNHLY and CDR2 is FYNNEI in the germline V gene. V dropped 4 bases and J dropped 2; count of bases not matched to a gene: 2. Here the CDR3 reads CASSGDRANTEAFF. CDR3 DNA: TGTGCCAGCAGTGGGGACAGGGCAAACACTGAAGCTTTCTTT.

This chain connects TRBV27 to TRBJ2-2; D is ambiguous. This CDR3 has 14 residues. The germline gives CDR1 MNHEY, CDR2 SMNVEV (reference sequence). With 3 bases removed from V and 2 bases from J, the gap between germline ends came to 7 bases. DNA of the CDR3: TGTGCCAGCAGTTTCGAACAAAACACCGGGGAGCTGTTTTTT. It specifies CASSFEQNTGELFF.

This clonotype was detected ten times or more. CDR3 DNA sequence: TGTGCCAGCAGCCCAACCCATACTCCCTTGTACACTGAAGCTTTCTTT. Protein: CASSPTHTPLYTEAFF. This chain links TRBV7-9 with TRBJ1-1; unclear D gene. The CDR3 has 16 amino acids. Germline values: CDR1 SEHNR, CDR2 FQNEAQ (reference sequence). The V gene lost 5 bases and the J gene lost 3 bases, with 19 bases spanning the gap.

The chain employs TRBV14 and TRBJ2-3; TRBD2 aligns across 11 bases. Germline V gene sequence: CDR1 SGHDN, CDR2 FVKESK. The junction had 5 bases not matched to a gene; V was cut back by 4 bases and J by 5 bases. This CDR3 contains 15 residues. Written as DNA, the CDR3 is TGTGCCAGCAGCCTACTAGCGGGGGACGGAGATACGCAGTATTTT. Translated, it gives CASSLLAGDGDTQYF.

This clonotype was counted ten times or more. The chain has TRBV12-3 or TRBV12-4 and TRBJ1-2; TRBD1 is a possible D gene (5 bases). V gave up 6 bases and J gave up 3 bases, with 8 bases separating them. This CDR3 region has 12 residues. DNA for the CDR3: TGTGCCAGCAGCCCGGGACACTATGGCTACACCTTC. Encoded protein: CASSPGHYGYTF.

The chain is built from TRBV9 and TRBJ2-7; 7 bases fit TRBD1. CDR1 SGDLS and CDR2 YYNGEE come from the germline V gene. CDR3 length equals 14 residues. V shed 3 bases, J shed 6 bases, and the junction held 9 bases outside the gene matches. The CDR3 loop is CASSEKDRVGEQYF. The CDR3 nucleotides read TGTGCCAGCAGCGAAAAAGACAGGGTTGGCGAGCAGTACTTC.

As for this clonotype: Its ends do not fully match the called genes, so a read error is possible. The chain recombines TRBV7-9 with TRBJ1-2; the match to TRBD1 covers 8 bases. The CDR3 totals 14 residues. CDR1 is SEHNR, CDR2 FQNEAQ, per germline (reference sequence). The chain's CDR3 is CASSPNQGAVGYIF. The CDR3 bases are TGTGCCAGCAGCCCGAACCAGGGGGCAGTTGGCTACATCTTC.

This clonotype was seen ten or more times. J is TRBJ2-1 and V is TRBV27, with 8 bases matching TRBD2. The germline CDR1 and CDR2 sequences are MNHEY and SMNVEV (reference sequence). V was clipped by 4 bases and J by 3 bases; unmatched bases: 17. The CDR3 is 19 amino acids. The CDR3 protein is CASSSRTSGGNYLYNEQFF. The CDR3 region has the DNA TGTGCCAGCAGTTCCCGAACTAGCGGAGGGAACTACCTCTACAATGAGCAGTTCTTC.

This clonotype was seen ten or more times. The rearrangement joins TRBV5-1 to TRBJ2-2; the D gene is possibly TRBD2 (6 bases). In germline, CDR1 is SGHRS, CDR2 YFSETQ. This CDR3 is 15 amino acids long. The ends were cut back, 4 bases at V and 3 bases at J, with 13 bases in the middle. CDR3 in DNA: TGCGCCAGCAGCGCCTCCGGGACTTACACCGGGGAGCTGTTTTTT. Translation gives CASSASGTYTGELFF.

This clonotype was observed a few times. The chain uses TRBV5-6 and TRBJ2-5; tentatively, D is TRBD1 or TRBD2 (5 bases each). The CDR3 runs 13 residues. With 4 bases removed from V and 5 bases from J, the gap between germline ends came to 12 bases. Germline assignment: CDR1 SGHDT and CDR2 YYEEEE. CDR3: CASSQGTGETQYF. The CDR3 DNA reads TGTGCCAGCAGCCAAGGGACGGGGGAGACCCAGTACTTC.

This clonotype was seen ten or more times. The rearrangement uses TRBV12-3 or TRBV12-4 and TRBJ2-1, with TRBD1 matching over 11 bases. This CDR3 contains 15 residues. Losses at the gene ends were 5 bases for V and 6 bases for J; bases not matched to a gene: 6. Here the CDR3 DNA reads TGTGCCAGCAGTCTCGGGACAGGGGGGCCCAATGAGCAGTTCTTC. It is translated as CASSLGTGGPNEQFF.

Ten or more counts support this clonotype. The rearrangement links TRBV20-1 to TRBJ2-3; 11 bases are a match to TRBD2. CDR3 length: 13 residues. In germline, CDR1 is DFQATT, CDR2 SNEGSKA (reference sequence). V shed 6 bases, J shed 6 bases, and the junction held 5 bases outside the gene matches. CDR3 sequence (DNA): TGCAGTGCGCTAGCGGGGGGACAGGATACGCAGTATTTT. Protein sequence: CSALAGGQDTQYF.

This clonotype was picked up a small number of times. The chain couples TRBV4-1 to TRBJ2-7, with D maybe TRBD2 (6 bases). V was cut by 0 bases and J by 5 bases, with 14 bases left in between. There are 15 residues in the CDR3. CDR1 and CDR2 from the germline V gene are MGHRA and YSYEKL. CDR3 nucleotides: TGCGCCAGCAGCCAAGAAGGGGTACGCGGGGACGAGCAGTACTTC. Translated, it gives CASSQEGVRGDEQYF.

The chain joins TRBV11-2 to TRBJ2-7; 8 bases are a match to TRBD1. The junction had 13 bases not matched to a gene; V was cut back by 6 bases and J by 9 bases. Germline-derived CDR1 and CDR2 are SGHAT and FQNNGV. The CDR3 length is 14 residues. The CDR3 here is CASSKETGDLGQYF. In DNA, the CDR3 is TGTGCCAGCAGTAAAGAGACAGGGGATCTCGGGCAGTACTTC.

This clonotype appeared a few times. The chain joins TRBV20-1 to TRBJ2-7, with 11 bases that match TRBD1. J was trimmed by 5 bases and V by 5 bases; bases with no gene match: 8. Germline V gives CDR1 DFQATT, CDR2 SNEGSKA (reference sequence). The CDR3 spans 14 residues. The CDR3 nucleotides read TGCAGTGCTGGGGACAGGGGGAGTTCCGACGAGCAGTACTTC. Its translation is CSAGDRGSSDEQYF.

This clonotype has ten or more counts. This chain uses TRBV6-1 with TRBJ1-5, with D uncertain. CDR1 is MNHNS and CDR2 is SASEGT in the germline V gene. The V end was cut by 6 bases, the J end by 3 bases, with 12 bases between. CDR3 length: 14 residues. The CDR3: CASSSHTDNQPQHF. The CDR3 DNA reads as TGTGCCAGCAGCTCACACACCGACAATCAGCCCCAGCATTTT.